This T cell receptor (beta chain) was captured by sequencing in a study of identical twins. Study outcomes and limitations: There was more out-of-frame TCR alpha sharing in monozygotic twins than models estimated. For out-of-frame alpha sequences shared by twins, low generation probability was in excess.

TCRdb re-called the 5' RACE reads with MiXCR, one entry per CDR3 protein. The sample records about 280,000 distinct CDR3 sequences, roughly 8.6% being singletons. CDR1 and CDR2 (germline): SGHRS, YFSETQ. V lost 1 base and J lost 3; bases outside the gene matches: 3. The CDR3 runs to 15 residues. For this clonotype: Its antigen is undetermined.

Every sampled donor was Caucasian and healthy. Separately, the same data were catalogued under a study of yellow fever vaccine responses in identical twins.

V and J are TRBV5-1 and TRBJ2-2; TRBD2 matches 7 bases. Sequenced sample: memory (CD45RO+) T cells sorted from blood. This clonotype was obtained from a woman aged 18 to 35 in good health. Written as DNA, the CDR3 is TGCGCCAGCAGCTTGACCGGGGGGTACACCGGGGAGCTGTTTTTT. Its translation is CASSLTGGYTGELFF.